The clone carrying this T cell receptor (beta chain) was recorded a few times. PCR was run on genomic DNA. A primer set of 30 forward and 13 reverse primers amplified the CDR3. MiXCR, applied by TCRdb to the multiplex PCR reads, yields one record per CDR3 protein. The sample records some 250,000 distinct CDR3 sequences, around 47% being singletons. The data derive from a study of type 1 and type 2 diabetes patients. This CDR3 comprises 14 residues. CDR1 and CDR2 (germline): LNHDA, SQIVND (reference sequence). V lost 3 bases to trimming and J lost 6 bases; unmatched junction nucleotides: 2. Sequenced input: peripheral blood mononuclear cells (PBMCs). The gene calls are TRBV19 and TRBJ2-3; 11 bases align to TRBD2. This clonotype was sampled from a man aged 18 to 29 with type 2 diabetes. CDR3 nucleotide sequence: TGTGCCAGTAGTATGGGACTAGCGGCGGATACGCAGTATTTT. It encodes CASSMGLAADTQYF. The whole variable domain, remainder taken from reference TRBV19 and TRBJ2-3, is DGGITQSPKYLFRKEGQNVTLSCEQNLNHDAMYWYRQDPGQGLRLIYYSQIVNDFQKGDIAEGYSVSREKKESFPLTVTSAQKNPTAFYLCASSMGLAADTQYFGPGTRLTVL.